The 31 T cell receptor beta chains in this list originate from one sample, sequenced in a study of T-cell memory formation after mild COVID-19 (dated by TCRdb to about 2021). The protocol used for the library was 5' RACE. TCRdb names Illumina NovaSeq 6000 as the instrument used. Using fastp trimming at Q25 and MiXCR clonotype assembly, TCRdb reanalyzed the public sequencing data and kept in-frame beta chains. Identical CDR3 protein sequences are pooled into one entry, listed with their most common genes and DNA. This sample has some 440,000 distinct CDR3 sequences in its table, and approximately 25% of those were observed once. The top ten hold about an eighth of the sample. Sequencing input: PBMCs or a T cell subset sorted from them (not recorded which). These receptors were taken from an adult woman who had mild COVID-19 (a few samples of this study predate the infection). The sample titles of this study are shuffled in the database, so cell type and time point are left out; the donor was told from shared clones.

This clonotype was detected a few times. V gene TRBV20-1 combines with J gene TRBJ2-1; TRBD2 matches 9 bases. The germline V gene has CDR1 DFQATT and CDR2 SNEGSKA (reference sequence). V gave up 5 bases and J gave up 5 bases; unmatched junction bases: 7. The CDR3 runs 14 residues. This CDR3 reads CSAYSSGKDNEQFF. The CDR3 bases are TGCAGTGCTTATTCTAGCGGGAAGGACAATGAGCAGTTCTTC.

This clonotype has more than one count but fewer than ten. The chain recombines TRBV5-1 with TRBJ2-7; TRBD2 aligns across 8 bases. Germline-derived CDR1 and CDR2 are SGHRS and YFSETQ. Losses at the gene ends were 0 bases for V and 5 bases for J; bases not matched to a gene: 10. The CDR3 totals 16 residues. CDR3 nucleotide sequence: TGCGCCAGCAGCTTGGGCCTAGCGGGCAGAAGGGACGAGCAGTACTTC. Its translation: CASSLGLAGRRDEQYF.

This clonotype appeared a few times. The chain carries TRBV23-1 and TRBJ2-1; TRBD2 agrees at 7 bases. TRBV23-1 is an ORF; its function is uncertain. CDR3 length equals 16 residues. Trimming removed 7 bases from V and 2 bases from J; junction bases left unmatched: 11. DNA of the CDR3: TGCGCCAGCACCCGACTAGCACCACTGACCTACAATGAGCAGTTCTTC. It specifies CASTRLAPLTYNEQFF.

This rearrangement joins TRBV18 to TRBJ2-7; D is undetermined. The CDR3 covers 13 residues. The V gene's germline CDR1 is KGHSH and CDR2 LQKENI. Trimming removed 2 bases at V and 11 bases at J, with 16 bases between. As DNA, the CDR3 is TGTGCCAGCTCACCAAATGGTGGGGTCGATGAGTACTTC. Amino acid sequence: CASSPNGGVDEYF.

The CDR3 sequence: CSVGQGSIGNTIYF. In DNA form, the CDR3 reads TGCAGCGTGGGACAGGGGAGCATTGGAAACACCATATATTTT. The V call is TRBV29-1, the J call TRBJ1-3; 10 bases align to TRBD1. Germline V lookup: CDR1 SQVTM, CDR2 ANQGSEA. This CDR3 is 14 amino acids long. V was clipped by 6 bases and J by 3 bases; unmatched bases: 5.

V is TRBV19 and J is TRBJ1-1; D is unclear. The CDR3 contains 14 residues. Trimming stripped 7 bases from V and 3 bases from J, with 15 bases between. CDR1 LNHDA and CDR2 SQIVND come from the germline V gene (reference sequence). DNA of the CDR3: TGTGCCAGTACGTGGGTGTCGTGGGACACTGAAGCTTTCTTT. This sequence encodes CASTWVSWDTEAFF.

This clonotype came up a few times. The chain has TRBV7-2 and TRBJ2-1, with 14 positions matching TRBD2. J lost 7 bases, V lost 5 bases, and 4 bases had no gene match. The germline V gene encodes CDR1 SGHTA and CDR2 FQGNSA. There are 15 residues in the CDR3. In nucleotides, the CDR3 is TGTGCCAGCAGCCTGACTAGCGGGAGGGCAAATGAGCAGTTCTTC. Translating gives CASSLTSGRANEQFF.

The chain has TRBV5-1 and TRBJ1-1; D might be TRBD1 (5 bases). The CDR3 length is 13 residues. The V end lost 4 bases, the J end lost 4 bases, and 11 bases lay between the germline ends. Germline V gene sequence: CDR1 SGHRS, CDR2 YFSETQ. CDR3 DNA sequence: TGCGCCAGCAGCCGAGTGGGGGGCACTGAAGCTTTCTTT. Its translation: CASSRVGGTEAFF.

This clonotype was counted a few times. This sequence joins TRBV5-1 and TRBJ1-6; TRBD1 agrees at 8 bases. The CDR3 extends over 15 amino acids. Trimming cost V 4 bases and J 3 bases; bases outside gene matches: 3. Germline CDR1 is SGHRS and CDR2 is YFSETQ. The CDR3 DNA reads TGCGCCAGCAGCGTGACAGGGGACTATAATTCACCCCTCCACTTT. This encodes CASSVTGDYNSPLHF.

This chain links TRBV28 with TRBJ2-5; no definite D call. Germline values: CDR1 MDHEN, CDR2 SYDVKM. The CDR3 spans 15 residues. V lost 4 bases to trimming and J lost 0 bases, with 12 bases between them. The CDR3 region is CASSSTSGYQETQYF. The CDR3, as DNA: TGTGCCAGCAGTTCAACTTCCGGGTACCAAGAGACCCAGTACTTC. Together with reference TRBV28 and TRBJ2-5, the CDR3 gives the full variable domain: DVKVTQSSRYLVKRTGEKVFLECVQDMDHENMFWYRQDPGLGLRLIYFSYDVKMKEKGDIPEGYSVSREKKERFSLILESASTNQTSMYLCASSSTSGYQETQYFGPGTRLLVL.

This clonotype was seen more than once but under ten times. The rearrangement links TRBV15 to TRBJ1-5; D unresolved. Between the trimmed V and J ends, which lost 2 bases and 0 bases, there was a span of 17 bases. CDR3 length: 18 amino acids. CDR1 is LNHNV and CDR2 is YYDKDF in the germline V gene (reference sequence). CDR3 region: CATSRIRDSLYSNQPQHF. DNA for the CDR3: TGTGCCACCAGCAGAATACGGGATTCACTTTATAGCAATCAGCCCCAGCATTTT.

This clonotype was found a few times. The V gene is TRBV5-1, the J gene TRBJ1-2, with TRBD1 identical over 7 bases. Per germline, CDR1 SGHRS and CDR2 YFSETQ. The CDR3 contains 16 residues. V trimming: 3 bases; J trimming: 2 bases; junction bases outside the gene matches: 10. The CDR3 reads CASSYNPGQLNYGYTF. DNA for the CDR3: TGCGCCAGCAGCTACAATCCGGGACAGCTCAACTATGGCTACACCTTC.

This chain uses TRBV11-3 with TRBJ2-1, with D uncertain. This CDR3 has 12 amino acids. V was shortened by 3 bases and J by 5 bases, with 5 bases between the two germline ends. Germline lookup yields CDR1 SGHNT and CDR2 YENEEA. CDR3 region: CASSFSDNEQFF. The DNA for the CDR3 is TGTGCCAGCAGCTTCTCGGACAATGAGCAGTTCTTC.

This clonotype has only a few counts. The V gene is TRBV12-3 or TRBV12-4, the J gene TRBJ2-2; 7 bases are a match to TRBD1. V shed 6 bases, J shed 4 bases, and the junction held 5 bases outside the gene matches. This CDR3 spans 14 amino acids. Here the CDR3 DNA reads TGTGCCAGCAGCTGGGGACAGCCCACCGGGGAGCTGTTTTTT. Residues: CASSWGQPTGELFF.

The chain carries TRBV5-8 and TRBJ2-1; 9 nucleotides line up with TRBD2. The CDR3 loop spans 16 amino acids. Germline trimming cut 4 bases from V and 10 bases from J; bases unmatched to any gene: 15. The V gene's germline CDR1 is SGHTS and CDR2 YDEGEE. CDR3 residues: CASSTGRLADTKEQFF. The CDR3 region has the DNA TGTGCCAGCAGCACGGGAAGACTAGCGGATACAAAAGAGCAGTTCTTC.

This chain joins TRBV6-5 and TRBJ2-3; 8 bases map to TRBD2. The V gene's germline CDR1 is MNHEY and CDR2 SVGAGI. J gave up 10 bases and V 5 bases, and 11 bases lay outside the gene matches. The CDR3 loop spans 14 amino acids. CDR3 protein: CASSLEREWSSQYF. CDR3 nucleotides: TGTGCCAGCAGTCTTGAGCGGGAGTGGTCATCGCAGTATTTT.

This clonotype showed up many times. The chain links TRBV29-1 to TRBJ2-3, with D tentatively TRBD1 or TRBD2 (6 bases each). The CDR3 runs to 13 residues. Trimming left V 4 bases short and J 0 bases short, with 8 bases between. Germline CDR1 SQVTM, CDR2 ANQGSEA. The CDR3 nucleotides are TGCAGCGTTGGGGGGGCAAGCACAGATACGCAGTATTTT. It codes for CSVGGASTDTQYF.

V gene TRBV7-8 combines with J gene TRBJ2-7, with 9 bases fitting TRBD1. The germline CDR1 and CDR2 sequences are SGHVS and FQNEAQ. Trimming cost V 6 bases and J 4 bases; bases outside gene matches: 10. CDR3 length: 15 residues. The CDR3 reads CASRPDRGYGYEQYF. CDR3 coding DNA: TGTGCCAGCAGGCCCGACAGGGGGTATGGGTACGAGCAGTACTTC.

This sequence joins TRBV11-2 and TRBJ2-3; TRBD2 aligns across 8 bases. V lost 4 bases, J lost 1 base, and 7 bases stayed unmatched. Per the germline V gene, CDR1 is SGHAT and CDR2 is FQNNGV. There are 16 residues in the CDR3. CDR3 loop: CASSSRAGDGTDTQYF. In DNA, the CDR3 is TGTGCCAGCAGCTCCAGAGCGGGAGATGGCACAGATACGCAGTATTTT.

The sample holds a few counts of this clonotype. The V and J genes are TRBV12-3 or TRBV12-4 and TRBJ2-5; D is unclear. V lost 7 bases and J 5 bases, leaving 11 bases between the germline ends. This CDR3 has 12 amino acids. The CDR3 region is CASMPPGETQYF. As DNA, the CDR3 is TGTGCCAGCATGCCTCCTGGGGAGACCCAGTACTTC.

This clonotype was counted between two and nine times. The CDR3 DNA is TGCAGCGCCGGTGAGGAGGCGATACCGGGGGATACGCAGTATTTT. It translates to CSAGEEAIPGDTQYF. This chain connects TRBV29-1 to TRBJ2-3, with a possible D match to TRBD2 (5 bases). CDR3 length: 15 residues. The ends were cut back, 7 bases at V and 6 bases at J, with 23 bases in the middle. Germline loops: CDR1 SQVTM, CDR2 ANQGSEA.

In this sample, this clonotype turned up a few times. V gene TRBV6-6 combines with J gene TRBJ1-1, with a weak D call TRBD1 (6 bases). V lost 5 bases and J 7 bases, leaving 17 bases between the germline ends. The CDR3 covers 14 residues. Germline assignment: CDR1 MNHNY and CDR2 SVGAGI (reference sequence). CDR3 sequence reads: CASSAHPGAYEAFF. CDR3 bases: TGTGCCAGCAGTGCACATCCGGGGGCCTATGAAGCTTTCTTT.

This clonotype was observed a few times. This chain connects TRBV13 to TRBJ2-5; D assignment may be TRBD1 or TRBD2 (5 bases each). V gave up 4 bases and J gave up 2 bases, with 11 bases separating them. Germline CDR1 is PRHDT and CDR2 is FYEKMQ (reference sequence). CDR3 size: 14 residues. The DNA of the CDR3 is TGTGCCAGCAGCTCTGCTGAGGGGCAAGAGACCCAGTACTTC. This encodes CASSSAEGQETQYF. Looking up the rest from reference TRBV13 and TRBJ2-5 gives the full variable domain: AAGVIQSPRHLIKEKRETATLKCYPIPRHDTVYWYQQGPGQDPQFLISFYEKMQSDKGSIPDRFSAQQFSDYHSELNMSSLELGDSALYFCASSSAEGQETQYFGPGTRLLVL.

The V and J genes are TRBV6-2 or TRBV6-3 and TRBJ2-1; 8 bases are shared with TRBD2. The CDR3 is made up of 15 amino acids. CDR1 is MNHEY and CDR2 is SVGEGT in the germline V gene. The V gene end was trimmed by 6 bases and the J gene end by 1 base; junction bases not matched to a gene: 5. In DNA form, the CDR3 reads TGTGCCAGCAGACCAACTAGCGGTTCCTACAATGAGCAGTTCTTC. It is translated as CASRPTSGSYNEQFF.

This clonotype appeared a few times. The chain recombines TRBV5-4 with TRBJ2-2; maybe TRBD2 (6 bases). The CDR3 has 16 residues. V was clipped by 3 bases and J by 2 bases, with 14 bases between them. CDR1 and CDR2 (germline): SGHNT, YYREEE (reference sequence). The CDR3 here is CASSSGGGENTGELFF. The CDR3 region has the DNA TGTGCCAGCAGCTCCGGCGGCGGGGAAAACACCGGGGAGCTGTTTTTT.

This clonotype was found a few times. This sequence joins TRBV5-1 and TRBJ2-3; no clear D gene. Germline CDR1 and CDR2: SGHRS and YFSETQ. The CDR3 consists of 14 residues. The V end lost 4 bases, the J end lost 1 base, and 10 bases lay between the germline ends. The CDR3 region is CASSPGRGTDTQYF. The CDR3 DNA reads TGCGCCAGCAGCCCAGGACGGGGCACAGATACGCAGTATTTT. Full variable domain (outside the CDR3, taken from reference TRBV5-1 and TRBJ2-3): KAGVTQTPRYLIKTRGQQVTLSCSPISGHRSVSWYQQTPGQGLQFLFEYFSETQRNKGNFPGRFSGRQFSNSRSEMNVSTLELGDSALYLCASSPGRGTDTQYFGPGTRLTVL.

V is TRBV24-1 and J is TRBJ2-3; TRBD2 agrees at 11 bases. V lost 7 bases to trimming and J lost 2 bases; unmatched junction nucleotides: 4. CDR3 length: 15 residues. Germline assignment: CDR1 KGHDR and CDR2 SFDVKD. The CDR3 protein is CATSLLAGDTDTQYF. The CDR3 DNA sequence: TGTGCCACCAGCCTACTAGCGGGAGACACAGATACGCAGTATTTT.

This clonotype showed up just a few times. This rearrangement joins TRBV12-3 or TRBV12-4 to TRBJ1-3; D gene uncertain. This CDR3 has 17 amino acids. V was shortened by 0 bases and J by 0 bases, with 12 bases between the two germline ends. The CDR3 is CASSLAATPDSGNTIYF. The CDR3 DNA reads as TGTGCCAGCAGTTTAGCTGCGACTCCCGACTCTGGAAACACCATATATTTT.

The chain has TRBV4-3 and TRBJ2-5, with D tentatively TRBD1 (6 bases). CDR3 length equals 14 residues. Germline V gives CDR1 LGHNA, CDR2 YSLEER. V shed 4 bases and J shed 4 bases, with 13 bases lying between them. The CDR3 region is CASSLDSTGETQYF. The CDR3 DNA is TGCGCCAGCAGCCTCGACTCGACAGGAGAGACCCAGTACTTC.

The rearrangement links TRBV7-2 to TRBJ1-1; D gene unclear. Per the germline V gene, CDR1 is SGHTA and CDR2 is FQGNSA. The CDR3 runs to 13 residues. Trimming removed 5 bases from V and 2 bases from J, with 9 bases in between. DNA of the CDR3: TGTGCCAGCAGCCCCGATTTCAACACTGAAGCTTTCTTT. The encoded protein is CASSPDFNTEAFF.

The chain uses TRBV12-3 or TRBV12-4 and TRBJ1-2; 8 bases align to TRBD1. The CDR3 covers 14 residues. Germline trimming cut 8 bases from V and 5 bases from J; bases unmatched to any gene: 10. CDR3 sequence (DNA): TGTGCCAGCGACGGGACAGGTCAATCTTATGGCTACACCTTC. Translation: CASDGTGQSYGYTF.